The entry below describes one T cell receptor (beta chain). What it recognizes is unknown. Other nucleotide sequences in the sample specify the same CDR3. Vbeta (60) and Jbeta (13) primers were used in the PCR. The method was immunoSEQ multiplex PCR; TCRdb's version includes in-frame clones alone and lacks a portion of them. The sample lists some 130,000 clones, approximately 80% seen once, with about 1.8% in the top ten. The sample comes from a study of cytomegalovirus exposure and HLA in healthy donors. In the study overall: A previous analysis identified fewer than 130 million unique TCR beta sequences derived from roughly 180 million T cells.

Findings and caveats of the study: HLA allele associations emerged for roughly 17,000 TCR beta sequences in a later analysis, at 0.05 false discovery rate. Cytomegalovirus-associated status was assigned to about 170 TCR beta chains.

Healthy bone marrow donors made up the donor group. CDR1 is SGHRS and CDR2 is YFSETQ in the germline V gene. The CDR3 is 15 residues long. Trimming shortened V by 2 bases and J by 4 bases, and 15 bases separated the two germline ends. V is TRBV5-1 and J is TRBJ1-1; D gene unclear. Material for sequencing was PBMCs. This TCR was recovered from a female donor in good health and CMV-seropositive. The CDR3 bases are TGCGCCAGCAGCTTTTTAGAGGGAGGAAGCACTGAAGCTTTCTTT. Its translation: CASSFLEGGSTEAFF.